What follows are 17 T cell receptor beta chains derived from one specimen sequenced in a study of T cell responses to AZD1222 COVID-19 vaccine. The protocol was immunoSEQ multiplex PCR, while the TCRdb copy is restricted to in-frame clones and leaves out a portion. The sample consists of some 110,000 clones, 88% of them appearing once. The starting material was peripheral blood, obtained on day 0 of AZD1222 vaccination. The source is an adult in good health.

The chain combines TRBV28 with TRBJ1-1; D gene ambiguous. The length of the CDR3 is 11 residues. The germline V and J ends were trimmed by 6 bases and 9 bases, with 11 bases remaining between them. Germline V lookup: CDR1 MDHEN, CDR2 SYDVKM. CDR3 coding DNA: TGTGCCAGCAGCCTAGGGCGTCAAGCTTTCTTT. Residues: CASSLGRQAFF.

CDR3 amino acids: CASSLLGQSGQPQHF. CDR3 coding DNA: TGCGCCAGCAGCTTGCTTGGACAATCGGGCCAGCCCCAGCATTTT. The gene calls are TRBV5-1 and TRBJ1-5; a possible D gene is TRBD1 (5 bases). Germline V CDR1 and CDR2: SGHRS, YFSETQ. The CDR3 contains 15 residues. The V end was cut by 1 base, the J end by 7 bases, with 15 bases between.

This chain connects TRBV7-2 to TRBJ1-2; D unresolved. Germline V CDR1 and CDR2: SGHTA, FQGNSA. Trimming shortened V by 1 base and J by 5 bases, and 5 bases separated the two germline ends. The CDR3 loop spans 12 amino acids. Written as DNA, the CDR3 is TGTGCCAGCAGCTTAGATGCTTATGGCTACACCTTC. Encoded protein: CASSLDAYGYTF. Full variable domain (outside the CDR3, taken from reference TRBV7-2 and TRBJ1-2): GAGVSQSPSNKVTEKGKDVELRCDPISGHTALYWYRQSLGQGLEFLIYFQGNSAPDKSGLPSDRFSAERTGGSVSTLTIQRTQQEDSAVYLCASSLDAYGYTFGSGTRLTVV.

This chain connects TRBV18 to TRBJ1-6; D gene unclear. V lost 3 bases and J 7 bases, leaving 10 bases between the germline ends. Germline CDR1 is KGHSH and CDR2 is LQKENI. CDR3 length: 14 amino acids. As DNA, the CDR3 is TGTGCCAGCTCACCGGCAGTCTTAAATTCACCCCTCCACTTT. Translation gives CASSPAVLNSPLHF.

This clone appeared a few times. The rearrangement uses TRBV11-2 and TRBJ2-2; possibly TRBD1 or TRBD2 for D (5 bases each). This CDR3 has 17 amino acids. CDR1 is SGHAT, CDR2 FQNNGV, per germline. The V gene lost 0 bases and the J gene lost 4 bases, with 15 bases spanning the gap. The CDR3 coding sequence is TGTGCCAGCAGCTTAGATTGGCGGCAGGGACCCACCGGGGAGCTGTTTTTT. Encoded protein: CASSLDWRQGPTGELFF. The entire variable domain, with the rest obtained from reference TRBV11-2 and TRBJ2-2, is as follows: EAGVAQSPRYKIIEKRQSVAFWCNPISGHATLYWYQQILGQGPKLLIQFQNNGVVDDSQLPKDRFSAERLKGVDSTLKIQPAKLEDSAVYLCASSLDWRQGPTGELFFGEGSRLTVL.

This clone was observed a handful of times. The chain recombines TRBV10-3 with TRBJ2-5; 14 bases match TRBD2. Germline assignment: CDR1 ENHRY and CDR2 SYGVKD. V lost 4 bases, J lost 6 bases, and 4 bases stayed unmatched. The CDR3 length is 15 residues. The CDR3 coding sequence is TGTGCCATCAGTGGGGGGACTAGCGGGAGTAAGACCCAGTACTTC. It encodes CAISGGTSGSKTQYF.

The V gene is TRBV28, the J gene TRBJ2-3; 13 bases align to TRBD2. Trimming took 6 bases from V and 5 from J; bases not matched to a gene: 17. The CDR3 is 19 residues long. Germline lookup yields CDR1 MDHEN and CDR2 SYDVKM. Here the CDR3 DNA reads TGTGCCAGCAGAACCCAAGGGACTAGCGGGACTCCGGGGGGAGATACGCAGTATTTT. Its translation: CASRTQGTSGTPGGDTQYF.

V usage is TRBV7-2 and J usage is TRBJ1-2; D is unresolved. V was clipped by 1 base and J by 0 bases, with 9 bases between them. CDR1 is SGHTA and CDR2 is FQGNSA in the germline V gene. CDR3 length: 15 amino acids. The CDR3 region is CASSLEAAANYGYTF. In DNA form, the CDR3 reads TGTGCCAGCAGCTTAGAGGCAGCAGCTAACTATGGCTACACCTTC.

Only a few counts were recorded for this clone. The V and J genes are TRBV28 and TRBJ2-7; TRBD2 matches at 10 bases. The V gene's germline CDR1 is MDHEN and CDR2 SYDVKM. The CDR3 consists of 15 residues. The V segment lost 8 bases and the J segment 4 bases; nucleotides outside the gene matches: 11. The CDR3, as DNA: TGTGCCAGCTATGCCCGGGGTAGCGGGAGGTACGAGCAGTACTTC. This gives the protein CASYARGSGRYEQYF.

V usage is TRBV12-3 or TRBV12-4 and J usage is TRBJ1-1, with 8 bases matching TRBD1. The CDR3 is made up of 13 amino acids. V dropped 5 bases and J dropped 8; count of bases not matched to a gene: 7. CDR3 coding DNA: TGTGCCAGCAGTCCGGACAGGGCAAGAGAAGCTTTCTTT. Translation gives CASSPDRAREAFF.

The J gene is TRBJ2-7, the V gene TRBV14; a weak D match, TRBD1 (6 bases). V lost 0 bases, J lost 5 bases, and 14 bases lay in between. This CDR3 comprises 15 residues. Germline loops: CDR1 SGHDN, CDR2 FVKESK. The CDR3 nucleotides read TGTGCCAGCAGCCAAGATCGTCGGCAGGGGAACGAGCAGTACTTC. It encodes CASSQDRRQGNEQYF.

The V gene is TRBV14, the J gene TRBJ2-5, with 11 bases that match TRBD2. Germline loops: CDR1 SGHDN, CDR2 FVKESK. The V gene end was trimmed by 2 bases and the J gene end by 2 bases; junction bases not matched to a gene: 10. The CDR3 contains 18 residues. The CDR3 sequence is CASSQNPGLAAYQETQYF. In DNA, the CDR3 is TGTGCCAGCAGCCAAAATCCGGGACTAGCGGCATATCAAGAGACCCAGTACTTC. Based on the CDR3 plus reference TRBV14 and TRBJ2-5, the full variable domain is EAGVTQFPSHSVIEKGQTVTLRCDPISGHDNLYWYRRVMGKEIKFLLHFVKESKQDESGMPNNRFLAERTGGTYSTLKVQPAELEDSGVYFCASSQNPGLAAYQETQYFGPGTRLLVL.

This chain connects TRBV25-1 to TRBJ1-5; D is unresolved. Between the trimmed V and J ends, which lost 5 bases and 1 base, there was a span of 9 bases. CDR1 MGHDK and CDR2 SYGVNS come from the germline V gene. This CDR3 spans 14 amino acids. The CDR3 here is CASSNRQSNQPQHF. DNA for the CDR3: TGTGCCAGCAGTAACCGACAAAGCAATCAGCCCCAGCATTTT.

The V call is TRBV6-2 or TRBV6-3, the J call TRBJ1-5, with TRBD1 as a possible D gene (5 bases). V was pared by 5 bases and J by 9 bases, with 14 bases between. The CDR3 covers 13 residues. Germline V gene sequence: CDR1 MNHEY, CDR2 SVGEGT. This CDR3 reads CASSRDRSGPQHF. CDR3 sequence (DNA): TGTGCCAGCAGTCGGGACCGCTCTGGGCCCCAGCATTTT.

The chain couples TRBV29-1 to TRBJ1-1; D unclear. CDR1 and CDR2 from the germline V gene are SQVTM and ANQGSEA. CDR3 length: 13 amino acids. The CDR3 DNA follows: TGCAGTGTGGGAGGTATGTACACCAGTGAAGCTTTCTTT. Protein sequence: CSVGGMYTSEAFF.

The chain links TRBV21-1 to TRBJ2-7; the table calls TRBD1, which could not be checked here. TRBV21-1 is flagged as a pseudogene. The CDR3 has 16 amino acids. DNA of the CDR3: TGTGCCAGCAGCAAAGCCGGGACAGGGGGATGCTGCGAGCAGTACTTC. Its translation is CASSKAGTGGCCEQYF.

This chain connects TRBV6-2 or TRBV6-3 to TRBJ1-3, with 10 bases fitting TRBD1. From germline, CDR1 is MNHEY and CDR2 SVGEGT. V shed 4 bases, J shed 2 bases, and the junction held 2 bases outside the gene matches. The CDR3 sequence is 15 residues long. In nucleotides, the CDR3 is TGTGCCAGCAGTTTCGACAGGGGGCCTGGAAACACCATATATTTT. It encodes CASSFDRGPGNTIYF.